Below are 14 T cell receptor beta chains sequenced from a single sample in a study of cytomegalovirus exposure and HLA in healthy donors. PCR primers comprised 60 Vbeta and 13 Jbeta primers. The repertoire was sequenced with immunoSEQ multiplex PCR; TCRdb's copy has only in-frame clones and lacks some. The repertoire holds some 150,000 clones, with about four fifths as singletons. Material for sequencing was PBMCs. The receptors stem from a man aged 30 to 45 in good health and CMV-seronegative.

The chain recombines TRBV28 with TRBJ2-7; 11 bases align to TRBD1. CDR1 and CDR2 from the germline V gene are MDHEN and SYDVKM. CDR3 length: 16 amino acids. Trimming cost V 5 bases and J 7 bases; bases outside gene matches: 13. CDR3 region: CASSLGRTGGAGEQYF. The CDR3, as DNA: TGTGCCAGCAGTCTAGGTAGGACAGGGGGCGCGGGTGAGCAGTACTTC.

Written as DNA, the CDR3 is TGTGCCAGCAAACTAGGGTATTCCTACGAGCAGTACTTC. Translated: CASKLGYSYEQYF. This sequence joins TRBV2 and TRBJ2-7; a weak D match, TRBD2 (5 bases). Per the germline V gene, CDR1 is SNHLY and CDR2 is FYNNEI. Deletions cut 7 bases from V and 1 base from J, with 11 bases between. The CDR3 runs to 13 residues.

The chain is built from TRBV5-3 and TRBJ1-5; 9 bases match TRBD1. TRBV5-3 is noted as an ORF with a role that remains uncertain. Losses at the gene ends were 2 bases for V and 4 bases for J; bases not matched to a gene: 4. The CDR3 is 15 residues long. In DNA form, the CDR3 reads TGTGCCAGAAGCTTCCGGGACAGGGTAAATCAGCCCCAGCATTTT. Its protein product is CARSFRDRVNQPQHF.

The chain recombines TRBV5-6 with TRBJ1-2; 8 bases agree with TRBD1. The V and J ends lost 0 bases and 8 bases, in that order; junction bases with no gene match: 9. This CDR3 spans 15 amino acids. The germline V gene has CDR1 SGHDT and CDR2 YYEEEE. CDR3 residues: CASSLVDRDVRGYTF. The DNA for the CDR3 is TGTGCCAGCAGCTTGGTGGACAGGGACGTGCGCGGCTACACCTTC. Full variable domain (outside the CDR3, taken from reference TRBV5-6 and TRBJ1-2): DAGVTQSPTHLIKTRGQQVTLRCSPKSGHDTVSWYQQALGQGPQFIFQYYEEEERQRGNFPDRFSGHQFPNYSSELNVNALLLGDSALYLCASSLVDRDVRGYTFGSGTRLTVV.

CDR3 protein: CASRLAGGPDTQYF. The CDR3 bases are TGTGCCAGTAGACTAGCGGGAGGCCCAGATACGCAGTATTTT. The rearrangement uses TRBV19 and TRBJ2-3; 12 bases align to TRBD2. The germline V gene has CDR1 LNHDA and CDR2 SQIVND (reference sequence). V was pared by 6 bases and J by 4 bases, with 2 bases of the junction left unmatched. This CDR3 contains 14 residues.

V usage is TRBV5-1 and J usage is TRBJ1-1; D unresolved. Per germline, CDR1 SGHRS and CDR2 YFSETQ. This CDR3 is built from 16 residues. With 4 bases removed from V and 7 bases from J, the gap between germline ends came to 23 bases. The CDR3 sequence is CASSERRRPGIDEAFF. CDR3 bases: TGCGCCAGCAGCGAGCGTCGCAGGCCGGGGATTGATGAAGCTTTCTTT.

The V and J genes are TRBV27 and TRBJ2-7, with 10 bases that match TRBD2. The CDR3 loop spans 15 amino acids. Trimming cost V 8 bases and J 0 bases; bases outside gene matches: 7. Germline assignment: CDR1 MNHEY and CDR2 SMNVEV (reference sequence). For the CDR3, the DNA is TGTGCCAGCCATGCTAGCGGGAGTACCTCCTACGAGCAGTACTTC. It translates to CASHASGSTSYEQYF.

The genes are TRBV2 and TRBJ1-2, with 10 bases that match TRBD1. Germline CDR1 is SNHLY and CDR2 is FYNNEI. The CDR3 is 14 residues long. V trimming: 3 bases; J trimming: 8 bases; junction bases outside the gene matches: 6. The CDR3 here is CASSETGGTDGYTF. The CDR3 region has the DNA TGTGCCAGCAGTGAGACAGGGGGCACAGACGGCTACACCTTC. Drawing the rest from reference TRBV2 and TRBJ1-2, the complete variable domain is EPEVTQTPSHQVTQMGQEVILRCVPISNHLYFYWYRQILGQKVEFLVSFYNNEISEKSEIFDDQFSVERPDGSNFTLKIRSTKLEDSAMYFCASSETGGTDGYTFGSGTRLTVV.

Many counts were recorded for this clone. The chain has TRBV19 and TRBJ1-2, with a weak D call TRBD1 (5 bases). Per the germline V gene, CDR1 is LNHDA and CDR2 is SQIVND (reference sequence). Trimming shortened V by 2 bases and J by 7 bases, and 17 bases separated the two germline ends. This CDR3 comprises 15 residues. The CDR3 spells CASSIPTTVLGGYTF. The CDR3 region has the DNA TGTGCCAGTAGTATACCTACGACAGTGTTGGGTGGCTACACCTTC.

This chain links TRBV6-6 with TRBJ2-3; 8 positions agree with TRBD1. Germline trimming cut 7 bases from V and 0 bases from J; bases unmatched to any gene: 9. Germline V CDR1 and CDR2: MNHNY, SVGAGI (reference sequence). This CDR3 comprises 16 residues. CDR3 amino acids: CASTPTGAPSTDTQYF. The DNA of the CDR3 is TGTGCCAGCACCCCGACAGGGGCTCCCAGCACAGATACGCAGTATTTT.

CDR3 DNA: TGTGCCAGCAGTTCACATACAGGGACCTATGGCTACACCTTC. This sequence encodes CASSSHTGTYGYTF. The genes are TRBV28 and TRBJ1-2, with a tentative D call TRBD1 (6 bases). The germline gives CDR1 MDHEN, CDR2 SYDVKM. V gave up 4 bases and J gave up 4 bases, with 13 bases separating them. There are 14 residues in the CDR3.

The chain uses TRBV4-1 and TRBJ2-7; the D gene is possibly TRBD2 (5 bases). Trimming took off 0 bases at V and 7 bases at J, with 10 bases between the two ends. CDR3 length equals 13 residues. In germline, CDR1 is MGHRA, CDR2 YSYEKL. As DNA, the CDR3 is TGCGCCAGCAGCCAAGAAAGAGGGCAGGAGCAGTACTTC. This translates into CASSQERGQEQYF.

The CDR3 sequence is CASSLARGGNEQYF. The CDR3 bases are TGCGCCAGCAGCTTGGCCAGGGGAGGGAACGAGCAGTACTTC. This chain connects TRBV5-1 to TRBJ2-7; D is possibly TRBD2 (7 bases). CDR3 length: 14 residues. The V gene's germline CDR1 is SGHRS and CDR2 YFSETQ. V was trimmed by 0 bases and J by 5 bases, leaving 12 bases between them.

This clone has just one count. V gene TRBV5-1 combines with J gene TRBJ1-3; D is unresolved. CDR3 length: 13 amino acids. Germline CDR1 SGHRS, CDR2 YFSETQ. V was shortened by 4 bases and J by 4 bases, with 9 bases between the two germline ends. DNA for the CDR3: TGCGCCAGCAGCCCACAGACAGGAAACACCATATATTTT. Amino acids: CASSPQTGNTIYF.